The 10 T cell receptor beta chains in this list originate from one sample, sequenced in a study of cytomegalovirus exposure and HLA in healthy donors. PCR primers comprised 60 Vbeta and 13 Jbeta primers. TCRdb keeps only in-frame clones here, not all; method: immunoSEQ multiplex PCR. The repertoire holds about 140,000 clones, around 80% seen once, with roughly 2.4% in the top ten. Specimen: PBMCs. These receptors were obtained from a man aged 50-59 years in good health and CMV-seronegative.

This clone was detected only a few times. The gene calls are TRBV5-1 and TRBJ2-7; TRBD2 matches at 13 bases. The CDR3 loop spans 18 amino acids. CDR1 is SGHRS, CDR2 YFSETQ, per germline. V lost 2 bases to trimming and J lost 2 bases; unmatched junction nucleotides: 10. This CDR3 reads CASSLGGLAGDLPYEQYF. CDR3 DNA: TGCGCCAGCAGCTTAGGAGGACTAGCGGGAGATTTACCCTACGAGCAGTACTTC.

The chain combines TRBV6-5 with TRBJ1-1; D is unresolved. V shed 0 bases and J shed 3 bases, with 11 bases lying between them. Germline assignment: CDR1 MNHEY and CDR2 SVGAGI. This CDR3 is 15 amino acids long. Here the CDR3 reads CASSYSSGFYTEAFF. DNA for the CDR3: TGTGCCAGCAGTTACTCATCGGGGTTTTACACTGAAGCTTTCTTT.

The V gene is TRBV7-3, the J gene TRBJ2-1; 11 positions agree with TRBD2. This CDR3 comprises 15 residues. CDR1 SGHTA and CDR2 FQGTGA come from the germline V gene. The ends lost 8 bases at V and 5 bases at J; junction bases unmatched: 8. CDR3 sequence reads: CASGRLAGINNEQFF. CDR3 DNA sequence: TGTGCCAGCGGTCGACTAGCGGGAATCAACAATGAGCAGTTCTTC.

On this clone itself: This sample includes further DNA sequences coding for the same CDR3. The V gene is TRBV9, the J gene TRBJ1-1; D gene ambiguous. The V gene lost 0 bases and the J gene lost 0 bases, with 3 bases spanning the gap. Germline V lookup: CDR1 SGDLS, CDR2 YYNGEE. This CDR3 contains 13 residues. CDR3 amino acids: CASSVAVNTEAFF. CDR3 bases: TGTGCCAGCAGCGTAGCGGTGAACACTGAAGCTTTCTTT.

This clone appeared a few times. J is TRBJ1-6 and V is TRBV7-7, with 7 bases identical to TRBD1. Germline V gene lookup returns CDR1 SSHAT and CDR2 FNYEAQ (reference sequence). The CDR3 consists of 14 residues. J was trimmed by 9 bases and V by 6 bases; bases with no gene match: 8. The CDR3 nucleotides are TGTGCCAGCAGACGCGACAGGGTTTCTTCACCCCTCCACTTT. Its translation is CASRRDRVSSPLHF.

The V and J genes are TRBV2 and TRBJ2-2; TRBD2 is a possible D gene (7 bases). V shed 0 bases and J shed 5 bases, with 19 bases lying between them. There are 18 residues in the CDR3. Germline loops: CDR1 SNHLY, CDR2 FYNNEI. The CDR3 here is CASSEALQGTGGTGELFF. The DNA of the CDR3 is TGTGCCAGCAGTGAAGCGCTTCAGGGGACCGGGGGGACCGGGGAGCTGTTTTTT.

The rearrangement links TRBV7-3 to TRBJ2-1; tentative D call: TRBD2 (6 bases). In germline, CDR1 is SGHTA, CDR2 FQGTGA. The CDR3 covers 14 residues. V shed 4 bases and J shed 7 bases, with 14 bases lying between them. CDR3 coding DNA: TGTGCCAGCAGCTCCTTGGGACTTCAAAATGAGCAGTTCTTC. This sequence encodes CASSSLGLQNEQFF.

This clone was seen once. This CDR3 reads CASSLTGQGFYGYTF. DNA for the CDR3: TGTGCCAGCAGTCTTACGGGACAGGGATTCTATGGCTACACCTTC. The rearrangement joins TRBV28 to TRBJ1-2, with 9 bases fitting TRBD1. In germline, CDR1 is MDHEN, CDR2 SYDVKM. Trimming removed 5 bases from V and 4 bases from J; junction bases left unmatched: 8. CDR3 length: 15 amino acids.

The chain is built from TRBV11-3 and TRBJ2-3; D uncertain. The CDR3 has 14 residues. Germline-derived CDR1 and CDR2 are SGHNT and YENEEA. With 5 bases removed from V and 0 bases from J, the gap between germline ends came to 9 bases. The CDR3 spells CASSPRESTDTQYF. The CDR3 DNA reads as TGTGCCAGCAGCCCCCGAGAAAGCACAGATACGCAGTATTTT.

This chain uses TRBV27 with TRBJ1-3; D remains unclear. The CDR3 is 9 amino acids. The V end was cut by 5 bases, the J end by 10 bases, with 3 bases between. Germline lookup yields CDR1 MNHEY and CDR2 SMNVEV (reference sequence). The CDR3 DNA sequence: TGTGCCAGCAGTACTACCATATATTTT. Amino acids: CASSTTIYF.